This T cell receptor (beta chain) was found in a study of blood T cell repertoires in COVID-19. Method: immunoSEQ multiplex PCR; TCRdb's copy keeps in-frame clones and lacks some. The data hold approximately 390,000 clones, with 85% to 90% observed a single time. Sequencing was carried out using PBMCs or T cells enriched from blood (not recorded which). The sequence came from a woman in her 50s who had recovered from COVID-19.

The DNA for the CDR3 is TGTGCCAGCAGCAAGTGGGAGCATGAGCAGTTCTTC. Residues: CASSKWEHEQFF. The rearrangement joins TRBV14 to TRBJ2-1, with D possibly matching TRBD2 (5 bases). CDR1 and CDR2 from the germline V gene are SGHDN and FVKESK. V lost 5 bases, J lost 8 bases, and 10 bases lay in between. CDR3 length: 12 amino acids.